One T cell receptor (beta chain) is described in this entry. CDR1 and CDR2 (germline): SGHRS, YFSETQ. Trimming pared 4 bases from V and 0 bases from J, leaving 7 bases between. The CDR3 has 13 amino acids. This sample was included in a study of blood T cell repertoires in COVID-19. Study summary: There were acute and convalescent COVID-19 samples, and they came from the United States, Italy and Spain.

TCRdb's table, derived via immunoSEQ multiplex PCR, lists solely in-frame clones and lacks some. The repertoire has 210,000 or so clones, almost 85% of them found once; the top ten carry around 5.5%. This clonotype was obtained from a middle-aged man with COVID-19, enrolled during active disease. V gene TRBV5-1 combines with J gene TRBJ1-1; D not certain. The sequencing input was peripheral blood. CDR3 residues: CASSASMNTEAFF. CDR3 in DNA: TGCGCCAGCAGCGCGTCCATGAACACTGAAGCTTTCTTT.